This TCR beta chain was identified in a study of cytomegalovirus exposure and HLA in healthy donors. Worth noting for this clone: Its antigen is not known.

CDR3 length: 15 amino acids. Per the germline V gene, CDR1 is LGHNA and CDR2 is YSLEER. Trimming cost V 0 bases and J 3 bases; bases outside gene matches: 3. The protocol was immunoSEQ multiplex PCR, while the TCRdb copy is restricted to in-frame clones and leaves out a portion. The sample contains roughly 120,000 clones, approximately 87% of which appear only once. Study outcomes and limitations: In vitro confirmation showed three CMV-associated chains to be CMV antigen specific.

The TCR sequence derives from a young woman in good health and CMV-seronegative. The chain employs TRBV4-3 and TRBJ2-7, with TRBD1 identical over 9 bases. Sequencing input: PBMCs. CDR3 sequence (DNA): TGCGCCAGCAGCCAAGATGGGACAGGGTACTACGAGCAGTACTTC. Protein: CASSQDGTGYYEQYF.